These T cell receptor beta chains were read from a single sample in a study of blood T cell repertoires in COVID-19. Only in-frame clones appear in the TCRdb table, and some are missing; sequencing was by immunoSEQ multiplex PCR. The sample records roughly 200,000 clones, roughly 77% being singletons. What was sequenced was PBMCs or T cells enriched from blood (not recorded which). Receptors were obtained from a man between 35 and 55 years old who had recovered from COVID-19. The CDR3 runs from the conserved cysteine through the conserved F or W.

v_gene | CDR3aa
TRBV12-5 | CASGRASGTGVTEAFF
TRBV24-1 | CATSDLLVQGPPKNTGELFF
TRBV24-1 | CATSDGPHNEQFF
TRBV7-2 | CASSSGWRLRPYEQYF
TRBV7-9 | CASSEGTGGFEQFF
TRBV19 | CASSIQGAGQPQHF
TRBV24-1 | CATSEGLAGVEEQFF
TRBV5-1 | CASSLGQGATVNEQFF
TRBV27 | CASSLTVAGEQFF
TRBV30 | CAWSVPTGANSPLHF
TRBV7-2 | CASSHSPQGSKETQYF
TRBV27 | CASRTGGNYGYTF
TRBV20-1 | CSASPSGVDTQYF
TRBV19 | CASSSRLGGNEKLFF
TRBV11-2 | CASSLGGDYEQYF
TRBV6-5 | CASSYSGDSPLHF
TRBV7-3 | CASSLTHMNTEAFF
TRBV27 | CASSYREGNTIYF
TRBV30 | CAWRGGWALDYGYTF
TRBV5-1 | CASSPGGTANTGELFF
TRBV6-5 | CASSLRDTQYF
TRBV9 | CASSVLGIAGGFGNEQFF
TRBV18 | CASSRSADTIYF
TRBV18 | CASSPNRGDIHEQYF
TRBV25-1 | CASESPAQGSYEQYF
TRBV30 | CAWSGQQGLYGYTF
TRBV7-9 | CASSLLVNYGYTF
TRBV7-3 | CASGNKRLAGGRESYNEQFF
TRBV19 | CASSMGGSDTQYF
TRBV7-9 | CASSFGDLNTEAFF
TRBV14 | CASSQYSGNYGYTF
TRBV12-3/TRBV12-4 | CASSPGGHEQFF
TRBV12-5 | CASGLILAGDSYNEQFF
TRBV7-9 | CASSHWAGANSNQPQHF
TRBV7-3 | CASSLGTANTEAFF
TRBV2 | CASSNPGSAVSGQYF
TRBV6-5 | CASMDPGSGANVLTF
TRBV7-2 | CASSLALQGMNTGELFF
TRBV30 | CAWSVSGEKLFF
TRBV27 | CASSKQGPRTEAFF
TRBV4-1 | CASSLTGDHGYTF
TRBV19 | CASSLGQGNTEAFF